This T cell receptor (beta chain) was observed in a study of control samples from healthy donors and cancer patients. The repertoire was sequenced with immunoSEQ multiplex PCR; TCRdb's copy has only in-frame clones and lacks some. The sample records 70,000 to 75,000 clones, about 88% being singletons. The CDR3 sequence is 17 residues long. The V gene lost 0 bases and the J gene lost 0 bases, with 13 bases spanning the gap. The V gene's germline CDR1 is SGDLS and CDR2 YYNGEE. The TCR comes from a woman aged 45-65 years in good health. The V and J genes are TRBV9 and TRBJ2-1, with D hard to call. The sequencing sample was made of blood. CDR3 in amino acids: CASSVGAGRSSYNEQFF. The CDR3 DNA sequence: TGTGCCAGCAGCGTAGGGGCCGGCCGAAGCTCCTACAATGAGCAGTTCTTC. The variable domain in full, completed from reference TRBV9 and TRBJ2-1, reads DSGVTQTPKHLITATGQRVTLRCSPRSGDLSVYWYQQSLDQGLQFLIQYYNGEERAKGNILERFSAQQFPDLHSELNLSSLELGDSALYFCASSVGAGRSSYNEQFFGPGTRLTVL.